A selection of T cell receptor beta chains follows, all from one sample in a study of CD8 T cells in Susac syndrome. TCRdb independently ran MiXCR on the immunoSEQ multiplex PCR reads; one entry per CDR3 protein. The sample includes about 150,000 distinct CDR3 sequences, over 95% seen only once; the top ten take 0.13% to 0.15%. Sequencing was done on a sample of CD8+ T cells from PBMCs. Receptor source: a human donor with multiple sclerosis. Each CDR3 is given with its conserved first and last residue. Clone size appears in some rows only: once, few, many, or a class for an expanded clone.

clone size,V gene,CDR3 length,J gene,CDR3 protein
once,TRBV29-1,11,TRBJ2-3,CSDDPWDTQYF
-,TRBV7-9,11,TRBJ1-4,CASRLNEKLFF
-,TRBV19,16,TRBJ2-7,CASSKAPGTGAYEQYF
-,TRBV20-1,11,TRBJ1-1,CSARVGGGAFF
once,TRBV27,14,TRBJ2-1,CASSTSGVSNEQFF
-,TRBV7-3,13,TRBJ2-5,CASSLSQGETQYF
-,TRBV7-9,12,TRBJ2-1,CASSSTRNEQFF
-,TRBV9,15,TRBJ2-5,CASSVAWSGEETQYF
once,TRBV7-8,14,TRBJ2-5,CASSLVSARETQYF
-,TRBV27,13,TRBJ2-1,CASSLWGRYEQFF
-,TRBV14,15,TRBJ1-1,CASSRTGNEGAEAFF
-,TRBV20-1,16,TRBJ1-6,CSARPGGDHYNSPLHF
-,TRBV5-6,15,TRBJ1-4,CASSSQQGRGEKLFF
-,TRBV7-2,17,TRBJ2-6,CASSFSRGASGANVLTF
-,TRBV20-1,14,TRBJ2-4,CSAIHSRGENIQYF
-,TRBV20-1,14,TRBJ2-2,CSARDWGRTGELFF